This T cell receptor (beta chain) was identified in a study of shared clonotypes between healthy human individuals. This table comes from immunoSEQ multiplex PCR, and its TCRdb copy is limited to in-frame clones, with some not included. This sample has about 2.1 million clones; around 93% occur once, and the top ten carry about 1.7%. Germline V lookup: CDR1 MNHEY, CDR2 SMNVEV (reference sequence). This CDR3 has 14 amino acids. The ends were cut back, 5 bases at V and 5 bases at J, with 13 bases in the middle. As defined, naive CD8 cells were CD45RO-negative and positively selected for CCR7, with terminally differentiated effector memory CD45RA+ cells excluded. Comments on this clone: Other DNA sequences within the sample encode an identical CDR3.

The material sequenced was naive CD8+ T cells from PBMCs. This clonotype was obtained from a man aged 18 to 35 in good health. Some clones in this sample may be carry-over from other donors' samples. This chain uses TRBV27 with TRBJ2-1; D unclear. Here the CDR3 DNA reads TGTGCCAGCAGTCTCCGGACCGCAGACAATGAGCAGTTCTTC. Its translation: CASSLRTADNEQFF.